What follows are 21 T cell receptor beta chains derived from one specimen sequenced in a study of blood T cell repertoires in COVID-19. Assay used: immunoSEQ multiplex PCR; TCRdb lists only in-frame clones, some missing. The sample carries 200,000 or so clones, roughly 88% recorded once. Sequencing input: PBMCs or T cells enriched from blood (not recorded which). All receptors derive from a woman in her forties with acute COVID-19.

The chain links TRBV18 to TRBJ1-1; 8 bases align to TRBD1. The CDR3 consists of 18 residues. Germline V gene lookup returns CDR1 KGHSH and CDR2 LQKENI. The junction had 12 bases not matched to a gene; V was cut back by 3 bases and J by 0 bases. The CDR3 is CASSPKTQGAGMNTEAFF. The CDR3 DNA sequence: TGTGCCAGCTCACCGAAAACGCAGGGGGCAGGGATGAACACTGAAGCTTTCTTT. Combining the CDR3 with reference TRBV18 and TRBJ1-1 gives the whole variable domain NAGVMQNPRHLVRRRGQEARLRCSPMKGHSHVYWYRQLPEEGLKFMVYLQKENIIDESGMPKERFSAEFPKEGPSILRIQQVVRGDSAAYFCASSPKTQGAGMNTEAFFGQGTRLTVV.

This clone has a single count. DNA of the CDR3: TGCGCCAGCAGCTTACCGGGACTAGCGGGGGGCGGGAATACGCAGTATTTT. Residues: CASSLPGLAGGGNTQYF. This chain connects TRBV5-1 to TRBJ2-3; 15 bases fit TRBD2. Trimming removed 2 bases from V and 7 bases from J; junction bases left unmatched: 8. This CDR3 contains 17 residues. Germline V gene data show CDR1 as SGHRS and CDR2 as YFSETQ.

The rearrangement joins TRBV6-1 to TRBJ1-2, with 9 nucleotides matching TRBD1. Germline lookup yields CDR1 MNHNS and CDR2 SASEGT. The trim removed 4 bases at V and 5 bases at J, leaving 11 bases unmatched. The CDR3 length is 16 residues. The CDR3 bases are TGTGCCAGCAGTGCCGGGACAGGGTTTAACGAATATGGCTACACCTTC. This translates into CASSAGTGFNEYGYTF.

The CDR3 DNA is TGCGCCAGCAGCCAAGAAGGAGTATCCGGGGAGCTGTTTTTT. It is translated as CASSQEGVSGELFF. V gene TRBV4-1 combines with J gene TRBJ2-2; D call uncertain. There are 14 residues in the CDR3. Germline V lookup: CDR1 MGHRA, CDR2 YSYEKL. Trimming took off 0 bases at V and 6 bases at J, with 8 bases between the two ends.

This chain joins TRBV30 and TRBJ1-1; D call uncertain. V dropped 3 bases and J dropped 1 base, with 6 bases sitting between them. The CDR3 sequence is 12 residues long. Germline CDR1 reads GTSNPN; CDR2 reads SVGIG (reference sequence). The CDR3 sequence: CAWRPGNTEAFF. For the CDR3, the DNA is TGTGCCTGGAGACCGGGGAACACTGAAGCTTTCTTT. Using reference TRBV30 and TRBJ1-1 for the parts outside the CDR3, the full variable domain is SQTIHQWPATLVQPVGSPLSLECTVEGTSNPNLYWYRQAAGRGLQLLFYSVGIGQISSEVPQNLSASRPQDRQFILSSKKLLLSDSGFYLCAWRPGNTEAFFGQGTRLTVV.

J is TRBJ2-5 and V is TRBV19; 8 nucleotides agree with TRBD1. With 3 bases clipped from V and 1 base from J, the junction kept 10 bases outside the gene matches. The germline V gene encodes CDR1 LNHDA and CDR2 SQIVND (reference sequence). There are 17 residues in the CDR3. The CDR3 coding sequence is TGTGCCAGTAGTATTAAAATATTTACAGGGGGCCAAGAGACCCAGTACTTC. This encodes CASSIKIFTGGQETQYF.

With regard to this clone: This sample includes further DNA sequences coding for the same CDR3. The genes are TRBV7-9 and TRBJ2-5; 8 nucleotides match TRBD1. Per the germline V gene, CDR1 is SEHNR and CDR2 is FQNEAQ (reference sequence). The trim removed 2 bases at V and 4 bases at J, leaving 3 bases unmatched. The CDR3 spans 14 residues. The CDR3 nucleotides read TGTGCCAGCAGCTTAACAGGGGGTCGAGAGACCCAGTACTTC. This gives the protein CASSLTGGRETQYF.

The genes are TRBV29-1 and TRBJ1-1; maybe TRBD1 (6 bases). The germline V gene encodes CDR1 SQVTM and CDR2 ANQGSEA. This CDR3 region has 12 residues. V was pared by 7 bases and J by 1 base, with 10 bases between. The CDR3 protein is CSALGQNTEAFF. The CDR3 region has the DNA TGCAGCGCCTTGGGACAGAACACTGAAGCTTTCTTT.

V usage is TRBV7-8 and J usage is TRBJ1-4, with 9 bases aligning to TRBD1. This CDR3 comprises 14 residues. Germline CDR1 and CDR2: SGHVS and FQNEAQ. The ends lost 4 bases at V and 8 bases at J; junction bases unmatched: 5. CDR3 protein: CASSWGQGGEKLFF. The CDR3 bases are TGTGCCAGCAGCTGGGGACAGGGAGGGGAAAAACTGTTTTTT.

The chain carries TRBV12-3 or TRBV12-4 and TRBJ1-1; D uncertain. V was pared by 5 bases and J by 3 bases, with 4 bases between. The CDR3 loop spans 11 amino acids. The CDR3 sequence is CASSRDTEAFF. DNA for the CDR3: TGTGCCAGCAGTAGAGACACTGAAGCTTTCTTT.

The V gene is TRBV19, the J gene TRBJ2-7, with 9 bases lining up with TRBD1. V lost 5 bases to trimming and J lost 5 bases; unmatched junction nucleotides: 10. CDR1 is LNHDA, CDR2 SQIVND, per germline (reference sequence). This CDR3 is built from 15 residues. The CDR3 DNA reads TGTGCCAGTAGTCTCCGGGACAGGGCCCTCCACGAGCAGTACTTC. Encoded protein: CASSLRDRALHEQYF.

The chain couples TRBV4-1 to TRBJ1-1, with TRBD1 identical over 7 bases. The CDR3 runs 14 residues. CDR1 and CDR2 from the germline V gene are MGHRA and YSYEKL. V lost 0 bases to trimming and J lost 4 bases; unmatched junction nucleotides: 2. As DNA, the CDR3 is TGCGCCAGCAGCCAAGACAGGGGGGCCACTGAAGCTTTCTTT. This translates into CASSQDRGATEAFF.

The chain joins TRBV25-1 to TRBJ1-2; 7 nucleotides match TRBD1. After removal of 6 bases from V and 2 bases from J, the junction contained 6 bases not matched to a gene. Germline CDR1 MGHDK, CDR2 SYGVNS. There are 14 residues in the CDR3. In DNA, the CDR3 is TGTGCCAGCAGCCCCGGGACAGTAAACTATGGCTACACCTTC. Its translation is CASSPGTVNYGYTF.

The chain's CDR3 is CASSAGSWTLGSEQFF. CDR3 DNA: TGTGCCAGCAGCGCGGGGTCGTGGACCCTGGGCAGTGAGCAGTTCTTC. The J gene is TRBJ2-1, the V gene TRBV9; possibly TRBD2 for D (5 bases). This CDR3 is built from 16 residues. CDR1 and CDR2 from the germline V gene are SGDLS and YYNGEE. Deletions cut 3 bases from V and 9 bases from J, with 22 bases between.

As DNA, the CDR3 is TGTGCCAGCTCAGACAGGAACACTGAAGCTTTCTTT. Its protein is CASSDRNTEAFF. This rearrangement joins TRBV18 to TRBJ1-1; D is perhaps TRBD1 (5 bases). The length of the CDR3 is 12 residues. Trimming removed 5 bases at V and 1 base at J, with 5 bases between. In germline, CDR1 is KGHSH, CDR2 LQKENI.

This chain links TRBV19 with TRBJ1-1; D might be TRBD1 (5 bases). The V end was cut by 1 base, the J end by 5 bases, with 8 bases between. CDR3 length: 13 amino acids. From germline, CDR1 is LNHDA and CDR2 SQIVND (reference sequence). CDR3 sequence reads: CASSIVEGTEAFF. The CDR3 nucleotides read TGTGCCAGTAGTATAGTGGAGGGGACTGAAGCTTTCTTT.

V is TRBV15 and J is TRBJ1-2; 9 bases are a match to TRBD1. CDR1 and CDR2 (germline): LNHNV, YYDKDF (reference sequence). V trimming: 1 base; J trimming: 7 bases; junction bases outside the gene matches: 7. This CDR3 region has 15 residues. The CDR3 sequence is CATSRAWGQGSGYTF. CDR3 nucleotides: TGTGCCACCAGCAGAGCCTGGGGACAGGGTAGTGGCTACACCTTC. The complete variable domain, with remaining parts taken from reference TRBV15 and TRBJ1-2, reads DAMVIQNPRYQVTQFGKPVTLSCSQTLNHNVMYWYQQKSSQAPKLLFHYYDKDFNNEADTPDNFQSRRPNTSFCFLDIRSPGLGDTAMYLCATSRAWGQGSGYTFGSGTRLTVV.

The CDR3 is CASSREQGYNSPLHF. CDR3 coding DNA: TGTGCCAGCAGTCGGGAACAGGGATATAATTCACCCCTCCACTTT. This chain connects TRBV27 to TRBJ1-6, with D possibly TRBD1 on 6 matching bases. The germline CDR1 and CDR2 sequences are MNHEY and SMNVEV (reference sequence). Between the trimmed V and J ends, which lost 5 bases and 4 bases, there was a span of 12 bases. This CDR3 is 15 amino acids long.

The gene calls are TRBV7-3 and TRBJ2-3; the D gene is possibly TRBD2 (5 bases). Trimming removed 2 bases from V and 2 bases from J, with 11 bases in between. The CDR3 contains 15 residues. CDR1 SGHTA and CDR2 FQGTGA come from the germline V gene. In DNA form, the CDR3 reads TGTGCCAGCAGCTTAGGCCTAGCCTACACAGATACGCAGTATTTT. It translates to CASSLGLAYTDTQYF.

The J gene is TRBJ1-1, the V gene TRBV2; the match to TRBD1 covers 9 bases. CDR1 and CDR2 from the germline V gene are SNHLY and FYNNEI. V gave up 4 bases and J gave up 3 bases; unmatched junction bases: 9. This CDR3 has 16 amino acids. CDR3 nucleotides: TGTGCCAGCAGTGGACCGGGACAGGGATCTGACACTGAAGCTTTCTTT. Amino acid sequence: CASSGPGQGSDTEAFF.

The gene calls are TRBV14 and TRBJ2-7; D unresolved. The CDR3 length is 13 residues. V lost 4 bases and J 7 bases, leaving 14 bases between the germline ends. Per the germline V gene, CDR1 is SGHDN and CDR2 is FVKESK. The CDR3 nucleotides are TGTGCCAGCAGCCCTGATGGGTACGGGGAGCAGTACTTC. Protein product: CASSPDGYGEQYF.